One sample yielded the 2 T cell receptor beta chains listed below, sequenced in a study of beta chain features in type 1 diabetes. All of the isolated RNA was reverse transcribed, so expressed TCRB transcripts were sequenced. Here immunoSEQ multiplex PCR was the method, and the copy in TCRdb shows in-frame clones only, minus some. The top ten hold under 2.5% of the sample, which has approximately 150,000 clones, approximately 8.4% seen once. Input material: central memory CD4+ T cells from blood. The receptor set was obtained from a woman aged 18-29 years in good health.

This clone has a handful of counts. The rearrangement joins TRBV29-1 to TRBJ2-7; 8 bases line up with TRBD1. The CDR3 runs to 13 residues. Germline CDR1 is SQVTM and CDR2 is ANQGSEA. V was clipped by 7 bases and J by 5 bases; unmatched bases: 10. CDR3 residues: CSAAGTGSNEQYF. The CDR3 region has the DNA TGCAGCGCCGCCGGGACAGGCAGCAACGAGCAGTACTTC.

This clone has only a few counts. The same CDR3 arises from other DNA sequences in this sample as well. V is TRBV5-1 and J is TRBJ2-1; no clear D gene. CDR3 length: 15 amino acids. The germline CDR1 and CDR2 sequences are SGHRS and YFSETQ. The germline V and J ends were trimmed by 0 bases and 0 bases, with 7 bases remaining between them. In DNA, the CDR3 is TGCGCCAGCAGCTTGGAATCTAGCTCCTACAATGAGCAGTTCTTC. It is translated as CASSLESSSYNEQFF.